The T cell receptor (beta chain) described here comes from a study of shared clonotypes between healthy human individuals. Looked up from germline, CDR1 is ENHRY and CDR2 is SYGVKD. The length of the CDR3 is 16 residues. V lost 1 base, J lost 5 bases, and 18 bases lay in between. Clones were sequenced by immunoSEQ multiplex PCR, and TCRdb holds only the in-frame ones, with some missing. The sample has over a million clones; approximately 78% are singletons. V gene TRBV10-3 combines with J gene TRBJ2-7; D may be TRBD2 (6 bases). This clonotype originated in a man younger than 35 in good health. Some clones in this sample may be carry-over from other donors' samples. The specimen was memory CD4+ T cells from PBMCs. The subset is: CD45RA-negative fraction. In DNA, the CDR3 is TGTGCCATCAGTGAGTTCGGGGTAGCGGCGGGCCACGAGCAGTACTTC. Protein sequence: CAISEFGVAAGHEQYF.